A selection of T cell receptor beta chains follows, all from one sample in a study of cytomegalovirus exposure and HLA in healthy donors. Measured with immunoSEQ multiplex PCR; TCRdb has only the in-frame clones, and not every one. The sample shows about 170,000 clones, around 73% of them seen only once. The sequenced material came from PBMCs. The receptors originated from a woman aged 18-29 years in good health and CMV-seropositive. Each CDR3 is given with its conserved first and last residue. D genes are given only for firm matches. Clone sizes are given selectively: once, few, many, or a class where the clone is expanded.

TRBV27,NA,TRBD2,TRBJ2-3,CASSFAGGRVTDTQYF
TRBV7-9,NA,NA,TRBJ1-3,CASSSLDSGNTIYF
TRBV25-1,NA,TRBD1,TRBJ1-4,CATRTGGNEKLFF
TRBV11-2,NA,TRBD2,TRBJ2-1,CASSLSAGDNEQFF
TRBV4-3,few,NA,TRBJ2-2,CASSQDGLPNTGELFF
TRBV29-1,NA,TRBD1,TRBJ1-2,CSVMGQFYGYTF
TRBV11-2,NA,NA,TRBJ2-7,CASSLDRRVYEQYF
TRBV13,NA,TRBD1,TRBJ2-7,CASSLGPGQGAYEQYF
TRBV2,few,TRBD1,TRBJ1-2,CASSGRDRGLANYGYTF
TRBV29-1,NA,NA,TRBJ1-5,CSASNHSNQPQHF
TRBV2,NA,TRBD1,TRBJ1-5,CASRKGTGDQPQHF
TRBV4-1,NA,TRBD1,TRBJ2-1,CASSQIRTGGYNEQFF
TRBV7-9,NA,NA,TRBJ1-2,CASSLGVGLGGYGYTF
TRBV6-5,NA,TRBD1,TRBJ2-7,CASSYEQGALEQYF
TRBV6-4,NA,NA,TRBJ1-2,CASSERVGNYGYTF
TRBV5-1,NA,TRBD2,TRBJ2-5,CASSLGTSGDQETQYF
TRBV11-2,NA,NA,TRBJ1-3,CAGSLQQSSDTIYF
TRBV30,NA,NA,TRBJ2-7,CACTETENEQYF
TRBV7-9,NA,TRBD1,TRBJ1-1,CASSAPGQGWTEAFF
TRBV6-5,NA,TRBD1,TRBJ2-7,CASRRTGAAYEQYF
TRBV4-3,NA,NA,TRBJ1-1,CASSHLGRGSAFF
TRBV12-5,NA,TRBD1,TRBJ2-7,CASGSGTGGILNYEQYF
TRBV7-6,NA,NA,TRBJ2-7,CASSLAPGVGGEQYF
TRBV7-2,NA,NA,TRBJ2-7,CASSLGVQAREQYF
TRBV6-1,NA,TRBD1,TRBJ2-6,CASGSGGTGANVLTF
TRBV2,NA,NA,TRBJ2-6,CASTGTAASGANVLTF
TRBV2,NA,TRBD1,TRBJ1-2,CASSVRRQGGNYGYTF
TRBV29-1,NA,NA,TRBJ1-1,CSGGEGYEAFF
TRBV18,NA,NA,TRBJ2-2,CASSPQAGNTGELFF
TRBV30,NA,TRBD1,TRBJ1-2,CAWRRDSLNYGYTF
TRBV5-6,few,NA,TRBJ2-7,CASSSTGTTVSYEQYF
TRBV11-2,once,NA,TRBJ1-5,CASSLTGSPGQPQHF
TRBV7-8,NA,NA,TRBJ1-1,CASSLARAFEAFF
TRBV9,NA,TRBD1,TRBJ1-1,CASSAQNRGTEAFF
TRBV6-1,NA,NA,TRBJ1-5,CASSPQGSGNQPQHF
TRBV5-6,NA,NA,TRBJ1-6,CASSLVGAEVSPLHF
TRBV7-3,few,NA,TRBJ1-1,CASSSGQNTEAFF
TRBV5-1,NA,TRBD1,TRBJ1-4,CASSSGGKEKLFF
TRBV7-9,NA,NA,TRBJ1-3,CASRQGSGNTIYF
TRBV20-1,NA,NA,TRBJ1-1,CSASRGREAFF
TRBV6-5,NA,NA,TRBJ1-1,CASSYPRGGSDTEAFF
TRBV14,few,NA,TRBJ1-1,CASSPAPGHQNTEAFF
TRBV27,NA,TRBD1,TRBJ1-2,CASSPTQGGVNYGYTF
TRBV6-5,NA,NA,TRBJ1-2,CASSYSIQGLDGYTF
TRBV4-2,once,NA,TRBJ2-1,CASGVEQGRYEQFF
TRBV7-8,NA,NA,TRBJ2-7,CASSLRSLLLYEQYF
TRBV5-6,NA,NA,TRBJ2-5,CASSSIASRETQYF
TRBV2,few,NA,TRBJ2-7,CASRREQGRAEQYF
TRBV27,NA,NA,TRBJ2-7,CASSFGGETYEQYF
TRBV4-1,few,TRBD2,TRBJ2-3,CASSPRLAGGTDTQYF
TRBV11-2,few,NA,TRBJ1-1,CASSLGRGNTEAFF
TRBV2,NA,NA,TRBJ2-2,CASRAGRYTGELFF
TRBV4-2,NA,TRBD2,TRBJ2-3,CASSQDPGLAGGPYTDTQYF
TRBV15,NA,NA,TRBJ1-1,CATSRVGRTTEAFF
TRBV4-1,few,TRBD2,TRBJ2-3,CASSQVTAGEEDTQYF
TRBV25-1,NA,NA,TRBJ1-1,CASGAGPMNTEAFF
TRBV6-6,NA,NA,TRBJ1-1,CASSYTLNTEAFF